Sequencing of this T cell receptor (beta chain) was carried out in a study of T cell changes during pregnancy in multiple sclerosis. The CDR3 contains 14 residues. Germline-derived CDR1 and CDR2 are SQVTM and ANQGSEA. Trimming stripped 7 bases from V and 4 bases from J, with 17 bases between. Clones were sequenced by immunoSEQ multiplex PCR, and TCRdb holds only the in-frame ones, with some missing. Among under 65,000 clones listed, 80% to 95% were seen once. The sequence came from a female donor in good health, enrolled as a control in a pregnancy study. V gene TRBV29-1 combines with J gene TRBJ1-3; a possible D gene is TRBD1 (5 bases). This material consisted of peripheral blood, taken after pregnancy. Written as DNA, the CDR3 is TGCAGCGCCATTGTGCGGGGCTTGGGAAACACCATATATTTT. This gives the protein CSAIVRGLGNTIYF.